Shown below are 17 T cell receptor beta chains from a single sample sequenced in a study of blood T cells in healthy people across ages. Then a second PCR, running roughly 7 to 11 cycles, was carried out with a sample-barcoded 5' primer and a J-beta primer mix. Each CDR3 protein gets one entry after TCRdb re-called the 5' RACE reads with MiXCR. Of about 1.6 million distinct CDR3 sequences listed, about 32% are singletons. The sample taken for sequencing was blood. These receptors originate from a woman in her 30s in good health.

The chain carries TRBV30 and TRBJ1-1; D ambiguous. V lost 4 bases and J lost 1, with 7 bases in between. The CDR3 loop spans 12 amino acids. Looked up from germline, CDR1 is GTSNPN and CDR2 is SVGIG (reference sequence). The CDR3 sequence is CAWNGGNTEAFF. Written as DNA, the CDR3 is TGTGCCTGGAATGGAGGGAACACTGAAGCTTTCTTT.

In its sample, this clonotype was seen a few times. CDR3 in amino acids: CSGQREGETQYF. Here the CDR3 DNA reads TGCAGCGGTCAGCGGGAGGGGGAGACCCAGTACTTC. V and J are TRBV29-1 and TRBJ2-5; 10 nucleotides match TRBD2. From germline, CDR1 is SQVTM and CDR2 ANQGSEA. The CDR3 is made up of 12 amino acids. Unmatched junction bases numbered 4, after V lost 7 bases and J lost 5 bases.

This chain links TRBV20-1 with TRBJ2-7, with 9 bases identical to TRBD2. TRBJ2-5 explains the end of the DNA better; the J call may be wrong. The CDR3 is 14 residues long. From germline, CDR1 is DFQATT and CDR2 SNEGSKA (reference sequence). As DNA, the CDR3 is TGCAGTGCTCCGGCGGGGACTAGCTGGGAGACCCAGTACTTC. Its translation is CSAPAGTSWETQYF.

This clonotype was picked up a small number of times. The chain carries TRBV24-1 and TRBJ2-2; D may be TRBD2 (5 bases). This CDR3 is built from 17 residues. Germline loops: CDR1 KGHDR, CDR2 SFDVKD. V lost 2 bases to trimming and J lost 2 bases, with 14 bases between them. CDR3 in amino acids: CATSDSNSGRNTGELFF. CDR3 coding DNA: TGTGCCACCAGTGATTCGAACTCGGGGAGAAACACCGGGGAGCTGTTTTTT.

This chain joins TRBV10-2 and TRBJ2-1, with TRBD1 matching 12 bases. Germline CDR1 and CDR2: WSHSY and SAAADI. CDR3 length: 15 residues. The V and J ends lost 7 bases and 6 bases, in that order; junction bases with no gene match: 7. For the CDR3, the DNA is TGCGCCAGCACGGGACAGGGGGCAACAGCCAATGAGCAGTTCTTC. Amino acid sequence: CASTGQGATANEQFF.

The chain employs TRBV6-1 and TRBJ2-1; D possibly uses TRBD1 or TRBD2 (5 bases each). The V end lost 8 bases, the J end lost 2 bases, and 10 bases lay between the germline ends. The CDR3 loop spans 13 amino acids. CDR1 MNHNS and CDR2 SASEGT come from the germline V gene. CDR3 in DNA: TGTGCCAGCCTCTGGGACCCCTACAATGAGCAGTTCTTC. Translating gives CASLWDPYNEQFF.

This clonotype occurred a few times. The rearrangement uses TRBV7-2 and TRBJ2-2; D remains unclear. CDR3 size: 14 residues. Trimming left V 5 bases short and J 6 bases short, with 13 bases between. In germline, CDR1 is SGHTA, CDR2 FQGNSA. The CDR3 nucleotides read TGTGCCAGCAGCCCCCTACTAAGAGCCGGGGAGCTGTTTTTT. It codes for CASSPLLRAGELFF.

The gene calls are TRBV5-1 and TRBJ2-1; 10 nucleotides agree with TRBD1. Per the germline V gene, CDR1 is SGHRS and CDR2 is YFSETQ. CDR3 length: 14 amino acids. The V and J ends lost 5 bases and 8 bases, in that order; junction bases with no gene match: 7. CDR3 bases: TGCGCCAGCAGTGGGACAGGGGTTGCGGATGAGCAGTTCTTC. The encoded protein is CASSGTGVADEQFF.

The chain joins TRBV20-1 to TRBJ2-1; 12 bases are shared with TRBD2. The CDR3 has 16 amino acids. CDR1 is DFQATT and CDR2 is SNEGSKA in the germline V gene (reference sequence). J gave up 6 bases and V 6 bases, and 12 bases lay outside the gene matches. The CDR3 coding sequence is TGCAGTGCCAGCGCAAAACTAGCGGGGGGCGCCAATGAGCAGTTCTTC. It translates to CSASAKLAGGANEQFF.

The chain uses TRBV4-1 and TRBJ1-6, with D tentatively TRBD1 (5 bases). V was trimmed by 0 bases and J by 10 bases, leaving 22 bases between them. Germline loops: CDR1 MGHRA, CDR2 YSYEKL. The CDR3 contains 18 residues. The CDR3 nucleotides are TGCGCCAGCAGCCAAGAGGCTGAACCGGGACCATGGATCTCACCCCTCCACTTT. Translating gives CASSQEAEPGPWISPLHF.

This clonotype was seen at least ten times. This chain joins TRBV29-1 and TRBJ1-2, with TRBD1 identical over 8 bases. Germline trimming cut 5 bases from V and 4 bases from J; bases unmatched to any gene: 6. This CDR3 is 13 amino acids long. Germline V CDR1 and CDR2: SQVTM, ANQGSEA. The CDR3 region is CSVPRTGTYGYTF. Written as DNA, the CDR3 is TGCAGCGTTCCACGGACAGGGACCTATGGCTACACCTTC.

V is TRBV11-2 and J is TRBJ2-1; no clear D. Trimming removed 0 bases at V and 3 bases at J, with 6 bases between. Germline V CDR1 and CDR2: SGHAT, FQNNGV. The CDR3 spans 14 residues. The CDR3 bases are TGTGCCAGCAGCTTAGATGGGATCTACAATGAGCAGTTCTTC. This sequence encodes CASSLDGIYNEQFF.

This clonotype was counted only a few times. The CDR3 DNA reads TGTGCCAGCAGCGGATACGAGGGGGCCAGCTCCTACGAGCAGTACTTC. Translated: CASSGYEGASSYEQYF. The gene calls are TRBV7-9 and TRBJ2-7; 7 nucleotides agree with TRBD1. Unmatched junction bases numbered 10, after V lost 5 bases and J lost 0 bases. CDR3 length: 16 residues. The germline gives CDR1 SEHNR, CDR2 FQNEAQ (reference sequence).

This clonotype has more than one count but fewer than ten. The genes are TRBV7-2 and TRBJ2-1, with a possible D match to TRBD2 (5 bases). Between the trimmed V and J ends, which lost 1 base and 2 bases, there was a span of 12 bases. Germline CDR1 and CDR2: SGHTA and FQGNSA. The CDR3 totals 16 residues. In DNA, the CDR3 is TGTGCCAGCAGCTTAGTGGGAGTTATCACCTACAATGAGCAGTTCTTC. This sequence encodes CASSLVGVITYNEQFF.

This clonotype was found a few times. This CDR3 is CASSHRRPSLAGELFF. DNA for the CDR3: TGTGCCAGCAGCCATCGCAGACCCTCGTTGGCCGGGGAGCTGTTTTTT. The rearrangement links TRBV7-9 to TRBJ2-2, with unresolved D. Germline assignment: CDR1 SEHNR and CDR2 FQNEAQ (reference sequence). With 5 bases removed from V and 6 bases from J, the gap between germline ends came to 19 bases. This CDR3 is 16 amino acids long. Variable domain in full (rest from reference TRBV7-9 and TRBJ2-2): DTGVSQNPRHKITKRGQNVTFRCDPISEHNRLYWYRQTLGQGPEFLTYFQNEAQLEKSRLLSDRFSAERPKGSFSTLEIQRTEQGDSAMYLCASSHRRPSLAGELFFGEGSRLTVL.

This sequence joins TRBV27 and TRBJ2-2; 12 bases match TRBD1. Losses at the gene ends were 4 bases for V and 5 bases for J; bases not matched to a gene: 8. CDR1 is MNHEY, CDR2 SMNVEV, per germline (reference sequence). The CDR3 sequence is 17 residues long. CDR3 residues: CASSSSRDRGRTGELFF. CDR3 DNA: TGTGCCAGCAGTTCCTCCCGGGACAGGGGGCGGACCGGGGAGCTGTTTTTT.

This chain uses TRBV5-8 with TRBJ1-1, with a tentative D call TRBD1 (6 bases). The CDR3 spans 14 residues. V was cut by 3 bases and J by 8 bases, with 17 bases left in between. Germline CDR1 SGHTS, CDR2 YDEGEE. The CDR3 is CASSSPWGLEEAFF. CDR3 sequence (DNA): TGTGCCAGCAGCTCCCCGTGGGGGCTAGAGGAAGCTTTCTTT. The full variable domain, rest sourced from reference TRBV5-8 and TRBJ1-1, is EAGVTQSPTHLIKTRGQQATLRCSPISGHTSVYWYQQALGLGLQFLLWYDEGEERNRGNFPPRFSGRQFPNYSSELNVNALELEDSALYLCASSSPWGLEEAFFGQGTRLTVV.